This T cell receptor beta chain originates from a study of spatial heterogeneity in lung cancer (dated by TCRdb to between 2017 and 2020). Looking at the study overall: Donors were 65 to 85 patients with early-stage, untreated non-small cell lung cancer from the lung TRACERx cohort. Beta-chain transcripts were consistently detected in greater numbers than alpha-chain transcripts, which likely reflects a higher abundance of beta-chain transcripts. Follow-up PBMC samples were sequenced whenever available, and the median time to follow-up was two to three years after resection. TCR repertoire features were related to nonsynonymous mutation counts determined by whole-exome sequencing of tumor tissue. In the raw uncorrected reads, each unique combination of TCR and UMI appeared on average more than ten times. At surgery, hundreds of tumor regions, fewer than 85 matched nontumor lung samples and 56 PBMC samples were TCR-sequenced for both alpha and beta chains. TCR alpha and beta repertoires were quantitatively compared across multiple tumor regions, matched nontumor lung and blood in non-small cell lung cancer.

The time point label here, explained by the study, means: blood at routine non-recurrence follow-up after resection. Whole RNA extracted from tumor and nontumor lung tissue, or from cryopreserved PBMC samples, was used for TCR sequencing without cell sorting. Only patients with enough RNA available from two or more tumor regions were chosen for TCR sequencing. This clonotype was seen more than once but under ten times. It lacks a known antigen. No base quality values were provided; no much bigger clone lies one nucleotide off. Receptor libraries were prepared by 5' RACE. The sequencing machine was a NextSeq 500. In the TCR library protocol, a unique molecular identifier was attached to each TCR cDNA molecule so that PCR and sequencing errors could be corrected. As for the original processing: Decombinator tools were used for TCR identification, UMI-based error correction and CDR3 extraction. TCRs above a frequency of 2 per 1,000, corresponding to the top 1% of the tumor frequency distribution, were defined as expanded. Rényi diversity was computed with the R vegan package after subsampling each repertoire 100 times to 5,000 TCRs. CDR3 similarity networks were built from amino acid triplet string-kernel similarity, with CDR3s being connected when pairwise similarity was above 0.82. TCRdb took the public reads, trimmed them with fastp at Q25, ran MiXCR for clone calling and kept in-frame beta chains. Rows with one shared CDR3 protein collapse into an entry with the most common genes and DNA. Here the V and J calls rest on TCRdb's processing, not on the authors' analysis. The sample table contains roughly 10,000 distinct CDR3 sequences; only one count was recorded for about 25% of them. The top ten clones comprise around 3.7% of the sample.

General conclusions and limits of the study: Only 15 or so patients were included in the comparisons of baseline and follow-up blood repertoires. Additional single-cell paired TCR alpha and beta sequencing was considered necessary to confirm, at a functional level, the hypothesis that regional TCRs recognize regional mutations. Ubiquitous expanded tumor TCRs showed up in blood more often at tumor resection than at routine follow-up.

The material sequenced was PBMCs, taken at follow-up. The sequence came from a female donor with early-stage non-small cell lung cancer.

The CDR3 here reads CASSQGVWSGELFF. The sequenced DNA: TGTGCCAGCAGCCAAGGTGTTTGGTCCGGGGAGCTGTTTTTT. This receptor chain uses TRBV14 and TRBJ2-2; no D gene is confidently identified. Cut back by 1 base and 6 bases, the V and J ends lie 9 bases apart. CDR1 and CDR2, per the germline V gene, are SGHDN and FVKESK. The cysteine opens and the phenylalanine closes a CDR3 of 14 amino acids. Just CDR3 DNA is preserved here, 42 bases in frame from base 1.